These T cell receptor beta chains were read from a single sample in a study of T cell repertoires in cytomegalovirus infection. TCRdb re-called the reads with MiXCR, one entry per CDR3 protein. The data show 46,000 or so distinct CDR3 sequences, roughly 20% seen once. The antigens for these receptors are not known. The sequenced sample consisted of PBMCs, sequenced either directly or after in vitro stimulation (not recorded which). Source of these receptors: a human donor in good health (CMV status not recorded). Some clones in this sample may be carry-over from other donors' samples. CDR3s include the opening cysteine and the closing phenylalanine or tryptophan. Fields, in order: CDR3 length, J gene, D gene, clone size, V gene, CDR3 protein, CDR3 DNA. A D gene is named only where the DNA matches it firmly. Only part of the rows carry a size: once, few, many, or a class if the clone is expanded.

cdr3_length: 14
j_call: TRBJ1-5
d_call: NA
clone_size: many
v_call: TRBV6-2/TRBV6-3
cdr3_aa: CASSYVRGNQPQHF
cdr3_nt: TGTGCCAGCAGTTACGTTAGGGGCAATCAGCCCCAGCATTTT

cdr3_length: 13
j_call: TRBJ1-5
d_call: NA
clone_size: NA
v_call: TRBV20-1
cdr3_aa: CSANRQPNQPQHF
cdr3_nt: TGCAGTGCCAACCGACAGCCTAATCAGCCCCAGCATTTT

cdr3_length: 13
j_call: TRBJ2-1
d_call: NA
clone_size: few
v_call: TRBV7-6
cdr3_aa: CASSSTQYNEQFF
cdr3_nt: TGTGCCAGCAGCTCAACACAGTACAATGAGCAGTTCTTC

cdr3_length: 18
j_call: TRBJ2-6
d_call: TRBD1
clone_size: many
v_call: TRBV5-5
cdr3_aa: CASSSTGTGVSGANVLTF
cdr3_nt: TGTGCCAGCAGCTCCACCGGGACAGGGGTCTCTGGGGCCAACGTCCTGACTTTC

cdr3_length: 15
j_call: TRBJ2-5
d_call: TRBD2
clone_size: few
v_call: TRBV6-2/TRBV6-3
cdr3_aa: CASSYGGGSFETQYF
cdr3_nt: TGTGCCAGCAGTTACGGCGGCGGGAGCTTCGAGACCCAGTACTTC

cdr3_length: 17
j_call: TRBJ2-7
d_call: NA
clone_size: few
v_call: TRBV18
cdr3_aa: CASSPPSPAGWDYEQYF
cdr3_nt: TGTGCCAGCTCACCACCGAGCCCAGCAGGGTGGGACTACGAGCAGTACTTC

cdr3_length: 14
j_call: TRBJ1-1
d_call: NA
clone_size: NA
v_call: TRBV2
cdr3_aa: CASSPPGIRTEAFF
cdr3_nt: TGTGCCAGCAGCCCTCCGGGAATAAGGACTGAAGCTTTCTTT

cdr3_length: 14
j_call: TRBJ1-2
d_call: NA
clone_size: NA
v_call: TRBV5-4
cdr3_aa: CASSTTKGSYGYTF
cdr3_nt: TGTGCCAGCAGTACCACGAAGGGTTCTTATGGCTACACCTTC

cdr3_length: 15
j_call: TRBJ2-2
d_call: NA
clone_size: many
v_call: TRBV5-6
cdr3_aa: CASSSKTANTGELFF
cdr3_nt: TGTGCCAGCAGCTCCAAGACAGCCAACACCGGGGAGCTGTTTTTT

cdr3_length: 13
j_call: TRBJ2-2
d_call: NA
clone_size: once
v_call: TRBV30
cdr3_aa: CAWTVSGGGELFF
cdr3_nt: TGTGCCTGGACGGTCAGCGGTGGCGGGGAGCTGTTTTTT

cdr3_length: 16
j_call: TRBJ2-5
d_call: NA
clone_size: NA
v_call: TRBV18
cdr3_aa: CASSPPGLRLQETQHF
cdr3_nt: TGTGCCAGCTCACCACCGGGACTTAGGCTCCAAGAGACCCAGCACTTC

cdr3_length: 12
j_call: TRBJ2-7
d_call: TRBD1
clone_size: few
v_call: TRBV20-1
cdr3_aa: CSASLQGAEQYF
cdr3_nt: TGCAGTGCTAGTCTTCAGGGGGCCGAGCAGTACTTC

cdr3_length: 16
j_call: TRBJ2-3
d_call: TRBD1
clone_size: NA
v_call: TRBV28
cdr3_aa: CASSLYPTGGTDTQYF
cdr3_nt: TGTGCCAGCAGTTTATATCCGACAGGGGGCACAGATACGCAGTATTTT

cdr3_length: 12
j_call: TRBJ2-7
d_call: NA
clone_size: few
v_call: TRBV7-2
cdr3_aa: CASSSATHEQYF
cdr3_nt: TGTGCCAGCAGCTCTGCCACCCACGAGCAGTACTTC

cdr3_length: 13
j_call: TRBJ1-5
d_call: NA
clone_size: few
v_call: TRBV27
cdr3_aa: CASSAGGSQPQHF
cdr3_nt: TGTGCCAGCTCCGCGGGGGGATCTCAGCCCCAGCATTTT

cdr3_length: 14
j_call: TRBJ2-1
d_call: NA
clone_size: many
v_call: TRBV12-3/TRBV12-4
cdr3_aa: CASIPGVGYNEQFF
cdr3_nt: TGTGCCAGCATCCCCGGGGTCGGGTACAATGAGCAGTTCTTC

cdr3_length: 13
j_call: TRBJ2-3
d_call: NA
clone_size: many
v_call: TRBV7-2
cdr3_aa: CASSFRGGDTQYF
cdr3_nt: TGTGCCAGCAGCTTCCGTGGCGGAGATACGCAGTATTTT

cdr3_length: 12
j_call: TRBJ2-7
d_call: NA
clone_size: NA
v_call: TRBV6-6
cdr3_aa: CASSYTPHEQYF
cdr3_nt: TGTGCCAGCAGTTACACCCCCCACGAGCAGTACTTC

cdr3_length: 16
j_call: TRBJ2-3
d_call: TRBD2
clone_size: medium-sized
v_call: TRBV15
cdr3_aa: CATSREPAGGPHTQYF
cdr3_nt: TGTGCCACCAGCAGAGAACCAGCGGGAGGGCCACATACGCAGTATTTT

cdr3_length: 14
j_call: TRBJ2-1
d_call: TRBD2
clone_size: few
v_call: TRBV2
cdr3_aa: CASSRLAGGQGQFF
cdr3_nt: TGTGCCAGCAGTCGACTAGCGGGGGGGCAGGGGCAGTTCTTC

cdr3_length: 15
j_call: TRBJ2-3
d_call: TRBD2
clone_size: NA
v_call: TRBV7-2
cdr3_aa: CASSLIGGVGDTPYF
cdr3_nt: TGTGCCAGCAGCTTAATCGGGGGGGTTGGAGATACGCCGTATTTT

cdr3_length: 16
j_call: TRBJ1-5
d_call: TRBD1
clone_size: many
v_call: TRBV6-1
cdr3_aa: CASRPSWGTDNQPQHF
cdr3_nt: TGTGCCAGCAGGCCCTCTTGGGGGACAGACAATCAGCCCCAGCATTTT

cdr3_length: 14
j_call: TRBJ2-1
d_call: TRBD2
clone_size: many
v_call: TRBV12-3/TRBV12-4
cdr3_aa: CASDTGTNYNEQFF
cdr3_nt: TGTGCCAGCGATACCGGGACTAACTACAATGAGCAGTTCTTC

cdr3_length: 16
j_call: TRBJ2-3
d_call: TRBD2
clone_size: many
v_call: TRBV7-2
cdr3_aa: CASSTRWGGSTDTQYF
cdr3_nt: TGTGCCAGCAGCACTCGCTGGGGGGGTAGCACAGATACGCAGTATTTT